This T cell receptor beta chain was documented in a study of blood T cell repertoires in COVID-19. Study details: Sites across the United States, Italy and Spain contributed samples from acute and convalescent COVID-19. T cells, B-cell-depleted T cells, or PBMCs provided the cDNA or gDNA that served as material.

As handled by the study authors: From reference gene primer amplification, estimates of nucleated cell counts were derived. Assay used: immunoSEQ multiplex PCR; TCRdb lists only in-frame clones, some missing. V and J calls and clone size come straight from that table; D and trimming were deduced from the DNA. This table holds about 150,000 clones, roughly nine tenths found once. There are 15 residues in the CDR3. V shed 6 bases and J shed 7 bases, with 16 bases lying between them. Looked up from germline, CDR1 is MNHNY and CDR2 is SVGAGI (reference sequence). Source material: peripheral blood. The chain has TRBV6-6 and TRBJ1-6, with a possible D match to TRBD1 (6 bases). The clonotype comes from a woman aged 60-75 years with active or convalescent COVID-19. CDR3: CASSTREGGNSPLHF. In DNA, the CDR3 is TGTGCCAGCAGCACCCGGGAGGGGGGAAATTCACCCCTCCACTTT.